Listed below are T cell receptor beta chains from one sample, sequenced in a study of blood T cell repertoires in COVID-19. Assay used: immunoSEQ multiplex PCR; TCRdb lists only in-frame clones, some missing. The table includes 350,000 to 450,000 clones, 89% detected once. The sequenced material came from peripheral blood. The origin of the receptors is a man aged 40-55 years with acute or convalescent COVID-19. CDR3s include the opening cysteine and the closing phenylalanine or tryptophan. D genes are given only for firm matches. Only some rows state a clone size, as once, few, many or a class for expanded clones.

v_call	j_call	d_call	clone_size	cdr3_nt	cdr3_aa
TRBV5-6	TRBJ2-1	TRBD2	once	TGTGCCAGCAGCAATGGACTAGCCGGTTACAATGAGCAGTTCTTC	CASSNGLAGYNEQFF
TRBV5-6	TRBJ1-1	NA	NA	TGTGCCAGCAGCTTTTTCGACAGAATGAACACTGAAGCTTTCTTT	CASSFFDRMNTEAFF
TRBV6-2/TRBV6-3	TRBJ2-7	TRBD1	NA	TGTGCCAGCAGTTACGACAGGGGTGGCTACGAGCAGTACTTC	CASSYDRGGYEQYF
TRBV2	TRBJ1-2	NA	NA	TGTGCCAGCAGCGGGGGGCTCTCGAAAGACTATGGCTACACCTTC	CASSGGLSKDYGYTF
TRBV14	TRBJ2-2	TRBD2	NA	TGTGCCAGCAGCGGCCGACTAGCGGGGAACACCGGGGAGCTGTTTTTT	CASSGRLAGNTGELFF
TRBV27	TRBJ2-3	TRBD2	NA	TGTGCCAGCAGTTTACTTACTAGCGGGGGGATCACAGATACGCAGTATTTT	CASSLLTSGGITDTQYF
TRBV11-2	TRBJ2-7	TRBD2	NA	TGTGCCAGCAGCTTGGGGAGGGGTCTAGCGGGCACCTCCTACGAGCAGTACTTC	CASSLGRGLAGTSYEQYF
TRBV3-1/TRBV3-2	TRBJ1-1	TRBD1	NA	TGTGCCAGCAGCCACCAGGGGGCGAACACTGAAGCTTTCTTT	CASSHQGANTEAFF
TRBV11-2	TRBJ1-5	NA	NA	TGTGCCAGCAGCCGACCCCAGGGGTCCCAGCCCCAGCATTTT	CASSRPQGSQPQHF
TRBV19	TRBJ1-5	NA	NA	TGTGCCAGCCCCAATGAGGTGAATCAGCCCCAGCATTTT	CASPNEVNQPQHF
TRBV27	TRBJ1-6	TRBD1	NA	TGTGCCAGCAGTCCGGGACAGGGACATTCACCCCTCCACTTT	CASSPGQGHSPLHF
TRBV4-1	TRBJ2-3	NA	NA	TGCGCCAGCAGCCAAGTTTGGGACATGTCCGGCCGCACAGATACGCAGTATTTT	CASSQVWDMSGRTDTQYF
TRBV7-9	TRBJ2-1	TRBD2	many	TGTGCCAGCAGCTTACTTGGGACTAGCGGGCACAATGAGCAGTTCTTC	CASSLLGTSGHNEQFF
TRBV29-1	TRBJ2-5	NA	few	TGCAGCGTTGTACCAGCCAGGGGAGAGACCCAGTACTTC	CSVVPARGETQYF
TRBV3-1/TRBV3-2	TRBJ2-3	TRBD2	NA	TGTGCCAGCAGCCTCCCCGGCGGCGGGAGTACAGATACGCAGTATTTT	CASSLPGGGSTDTQYF
TRBV6-5	TRBJ1-1	NA	once	TGTGCCAGCAGTTCCAGGGGAACTGAAGCTTTCTTT	CASSSRGTEAFF
TRBV29-1	TRBJ2-5	TRBD2	NA	TGCAGCGCGATTCCACTAGCGAACATCCGAGAGACCCAGTACTTC	CSAIPLANIRETQYF
TRBV28	TRBJ1-4	NA	NA	TGTGCCAGCAGGGGGAGGAGGTTGGATGAAAAACTGTTTTTT	CASRGRRLDEKLFF
TRBV19	TRBJ2-7	TRBD2	NA	TGTGCCAGTGAGAGCGGGAGATCGGACGAGCAGTACTTC	CASESGRSDEQYF
TRBV7-2	TRBJ1-5	NA	NA	TGTGCCAGCAGCTTAGGGTACAGGGATAGCAATCAGCCCCAGCATTTT	CASSLGYRDSNQPQHF
TRBV6-5	TRBJ1-1	NA	NA	TGTGCCAGTGACAGTCCCCAGGCTTTCTTT	CASDSPQAFF
TRBV4-1	TRBJ1-5	NA	NA	TGCGCCAGCAGCCATGACTTCTCTGGGAGTTATAGCAATCAGCCCCAGCATTTT	CASSHDFSGSYSNQPQHF
TRBV5-1	TRBJ1-3	NA	few	TGCGCCAGCAGTCCACAGGCGTCTGGAAACACCATATATTTT	CASSPQASGNTIYF
TRBV6-4	TRBJ2-2	TRBD1	NA	TGTGCCAGCAGTAGGACAGGGGAGACCACCGGGGAGCTGTTTTTT	CASSRTGETTGELFF
TRBV7-6	TRBJ1-1	NA	NA	TGTGCCAGCAGCTTAGGTAGTGAAGCTTTCTTT	CASSLGSEAFF
TRBV29-1	TRBJ2-7	NA	NA	TGCAGCGTCGGACAGAATCCGTACGAGCAGTACTTC	CSVGQNPYEQYF
TRBV10-3	TRBJ1-2	NA	NA	TGTGCCATCTTAGCTGGGTTTCGCTACACCTTC	CAILAGFRYTF
TRBV27	TRBJ2-1	TRBD1	NA	TGTGCCAGCAGGCAACTGTATACAGGGGGCCTCTACAATGAGCAGTTCTTC	CASRQLYTGGLYNEQFF
TRBV11-1	TRBJ2-7	TRBD2	NA	TGTGCCAGCAGCTCTCCGGGACTAGGGACCTACGAGCAGTACTTC	CASSSPGLGTYEQYF
TRBV28	TRBJ1-4	NA	NA	TGTGCCAGCAGTTCCATTACAGGGATCAGTACTAATGAAAAACTGTTTTTT	CASSSITGISTNEKLFF
TRBV11-2	TRBJ1-6	TRBD1	few	TGTGCCAGCAGCTTAACAGGGGGCGGTAATTCACCCCTCCACTTT	CASSLTGGGNSPLHF
TRBV18	TRBJ1-3	NA	NA	TGTGCCAGCTCACCCCCGACAGTCGGAAACACCATATATTTT	CASSPPTVGNTIYF
TRBV9	TRBJ1-6	NA	NA	TGTGCCAGCAGCGCCAAGGGGGAAAAGGGGTCACCCCTCCACTTT	CASSAKGEKGSPLHF
TRBV19	TRBJ1-2	NA	NA	TGTGCCAGTAGTATTACAGACTATGGCTACACCTTC	CASSITDYGYTF
TRBV19	TRBJ2-1	TRBD1	NA	TGTGCCAGTAGTTCGGGACAGGGGCAGTTCTTC	CASSSGQGQFF
TRBV5-6	TRBJ1-5	NA	NA	TGTGCCAGCAGCTTGATGGGGGCTCAGCCCCAGCATTTT	CASSLMGAQPQHF
TRBV9	TRBJ2-1	TRBD2	NA	TGTGCCAGCAGCGCGGGGCTAGCGGGATACAATGAGCAGTTCTTC	CASSAGLAGYNEQFF
TRBV3-1/TRBV3-2	TRBJ2-1	TRBD2	NA	TGTGCCAGCACCAAAGGTAGCGGGGCCCGCCCGGATGAGCAGTTCTTC	CASTKGSGARPDEQFF
TRBV19	TRBJ2-5	TRBD2	NA	TGTGCCAGTAGTCCCCTAGCGGATCAAGAGACCCAGTACTTC	CASSPLADQETQYF
TRBV5-1	TRBJ1-1	NA	NA	TGCGCCAGCAGCCCCGGACAGAACACTGAAGCTTTCTTT	CASSPGQNTEAFF
TRBV19	TRBJ2-7	TRBD2	NA	TGTGCCAGTAGTATGGGGGGGGACCTATCCTACGAGCAGTACTTC	CASSMGGDLSYEQYF
TRBV15	TRBJ2-5	NA	NA	TGTGCCACCAGCACAACTACCCTATTCGAGACCCAGTACTTC	CATSTTTLFETQYF
TRBV6-6	TRBJ1-3	NA	few	TGTGCCAGCAGTAACCAGGGGAGTGGAAACACCATATATTTT	CASSNQGSGNTIYF
TRBV7-9	TRBJ2-5	TRBD1	NA	TGTGCCAGCAGCCCGCCGAGGGACAGGGTATTGAGGGAGACCCAGTACTTC	CASSPPRDRVLRETQYF
TRBV28	TRBJ2-7	TRBD2	NA	TGTGCCAGCAGTCTTTCTAGCGGGAGGGCTTCCTACGAGCAGTACTTC	CASSLSSGRASYEQYF
TRBV6-2/TRBV6-3	TRBJ1-6	NA	NA	TGTGCCAGCAGTTTCCCTCGCGAGGGTTCACCCCTCCACTTT	CASSFPREGSPLHF